This T cell receptor beta chain originates from a study of cytomegalovirus exposure and HLA in healthy donors. Across the whole study: The same platform was used for the 90 to 150 validation repertoires as for the 666 first-cohort repertoires, as reported in a later analysis. Study-level results: The study labeled more than 150 TCR beta chains cytomegalovirus-associated. Subsequent analysis showed first-cohort TCR clusters tending to co-occur in around 130 validation repertoires.

This table comes from immunoSEQ multiplex PCR, and its TCRdb copy is limited to in-frame clones, with some not included. The sample lists around 130,000 clones, about 84% occurring once. Details on this clone: Its antigen remains unidentified.

The CDR3 has 14 amino acids. The V and J ends lost 4 bases and 0 bases respectively, with 10 bases between them. Germline CDR1 is SGHRS and CDR2 is YFSETQ. The V call is TRBV5-1, the J call TRBJ2-5, with D unresolved. The sample comprised PBMCs. The sequence was collected from a woman under 40 in good health and CMV-seronegative. In nucleotides, the CDR3 is TGCGCCAGCAGCCCCACTGACTACCAAGAGACCCAGTACTTC. Amino acids: CASSPTDYQETQYF.